This T cell receptor (beta chain) was sequenced during a study of blood T cell repertoires in COVID-19. On the study more broadly: The cDNA or gDNA used as material had been derived from T cells, B-cell-depleted T cells, or PBMCs.

Original processing methods: Reference gene primer amplification yielded estimated nucleated cell counts. The assay was immunoSEQ multiplex PCR, and TCRdb's table has in-frame clones only and misses some. The DNA was the basis for D and trimming; V, J and clone size are from that table. In the table there are about 190,000 clones, around 84% of which are singletons. CDR3 size: 14 residues. V trimming: 4 bases; J trimming: 5 bases; junction bases outside the gene matches: 4. Per the germline V gene, CDR1 is MNHEY and CDR2 is SVGAGI. The chain combines TRBV6-5 with TRBJ1-4; 7 nucleotides line up with TRBD1. Sequenced sample: peripheral blood. This clonotype originated in a human donor in a cohort sampled during active COVID-19. The CDR3 spells CASSFLQGNEKLFF. The CDR3, as DNA: TGTGCCAGCAGTTTTCTACAGGGGAATGAAAAACTGTTTTTT.